The source of this T cell receptor beta chain is a study of neurological immune-mediated disorders. The CDR3 consists of 13 residues. Germline-derived CDR1 and CDR2 are SGHTA and FQGNSA. Trimming took off 3 bases at V and 5 bases at J, with 8 bases between the two ends. TCRdb itself ran the 5' RACE reads through MiXCR, one entry per CDR3 protein. The table lists tens of thousands of distinct CDR3 sequences, about 6% of them singletons. This clonotype has ten or more counts. V usage is TRBV7-2 and J usage is TRBJ2-1; perhaps TRBD1 as D (5 bases). Specimen: CD4+ T cells from blood. The TCR comes from a woman aged 35 to 49 in good health. The CDR3 loop is CASSLGPNNEQFF. The DNA for the CDR3 is TGTGCCAGCAGCTTGGGGCCGAACAATGAGCAGTTCTTC.